This T cell receptor (beta chain) appears in the sequencing data of a study of human T cells and chemical hapten exposure. TCRdb used MiXCR to reprocess the RACE reads, holding one entry per CDR3 protein. The sample yields about 350,000 distinct CDR3 sequences, about 5.4% seen once. Described time point: pre-sensitization, week 0. Treatment of the sample: therapeutic diphenylcyclopropenone sensitization with weekly scalp DPC. Trimming shortened V by 7 bases and J by 3 bases, and 11 bases separated the two germline ends. The CDR3 is made up of 13 amino acids. This clonotype was recorded at least ten times.

The source of this sequence is a woman aged 18-29 years with alopecia areata. Some clones in this sample may be carry-over from other donors' samples. This chain joins TRBV12-3 or TRBV12-4 and TRBJ2-3, with D unclear. Sequenced here: whole blood, sampled in connection with sensitization to the hapten diphenylcyclopropenone (DPC). The CDR3 spells CASTLLSTDTQYF. The CDR3 bases are TGTGCCAGCACCCTATTGAGTACAGATACGCAGTATTTT.